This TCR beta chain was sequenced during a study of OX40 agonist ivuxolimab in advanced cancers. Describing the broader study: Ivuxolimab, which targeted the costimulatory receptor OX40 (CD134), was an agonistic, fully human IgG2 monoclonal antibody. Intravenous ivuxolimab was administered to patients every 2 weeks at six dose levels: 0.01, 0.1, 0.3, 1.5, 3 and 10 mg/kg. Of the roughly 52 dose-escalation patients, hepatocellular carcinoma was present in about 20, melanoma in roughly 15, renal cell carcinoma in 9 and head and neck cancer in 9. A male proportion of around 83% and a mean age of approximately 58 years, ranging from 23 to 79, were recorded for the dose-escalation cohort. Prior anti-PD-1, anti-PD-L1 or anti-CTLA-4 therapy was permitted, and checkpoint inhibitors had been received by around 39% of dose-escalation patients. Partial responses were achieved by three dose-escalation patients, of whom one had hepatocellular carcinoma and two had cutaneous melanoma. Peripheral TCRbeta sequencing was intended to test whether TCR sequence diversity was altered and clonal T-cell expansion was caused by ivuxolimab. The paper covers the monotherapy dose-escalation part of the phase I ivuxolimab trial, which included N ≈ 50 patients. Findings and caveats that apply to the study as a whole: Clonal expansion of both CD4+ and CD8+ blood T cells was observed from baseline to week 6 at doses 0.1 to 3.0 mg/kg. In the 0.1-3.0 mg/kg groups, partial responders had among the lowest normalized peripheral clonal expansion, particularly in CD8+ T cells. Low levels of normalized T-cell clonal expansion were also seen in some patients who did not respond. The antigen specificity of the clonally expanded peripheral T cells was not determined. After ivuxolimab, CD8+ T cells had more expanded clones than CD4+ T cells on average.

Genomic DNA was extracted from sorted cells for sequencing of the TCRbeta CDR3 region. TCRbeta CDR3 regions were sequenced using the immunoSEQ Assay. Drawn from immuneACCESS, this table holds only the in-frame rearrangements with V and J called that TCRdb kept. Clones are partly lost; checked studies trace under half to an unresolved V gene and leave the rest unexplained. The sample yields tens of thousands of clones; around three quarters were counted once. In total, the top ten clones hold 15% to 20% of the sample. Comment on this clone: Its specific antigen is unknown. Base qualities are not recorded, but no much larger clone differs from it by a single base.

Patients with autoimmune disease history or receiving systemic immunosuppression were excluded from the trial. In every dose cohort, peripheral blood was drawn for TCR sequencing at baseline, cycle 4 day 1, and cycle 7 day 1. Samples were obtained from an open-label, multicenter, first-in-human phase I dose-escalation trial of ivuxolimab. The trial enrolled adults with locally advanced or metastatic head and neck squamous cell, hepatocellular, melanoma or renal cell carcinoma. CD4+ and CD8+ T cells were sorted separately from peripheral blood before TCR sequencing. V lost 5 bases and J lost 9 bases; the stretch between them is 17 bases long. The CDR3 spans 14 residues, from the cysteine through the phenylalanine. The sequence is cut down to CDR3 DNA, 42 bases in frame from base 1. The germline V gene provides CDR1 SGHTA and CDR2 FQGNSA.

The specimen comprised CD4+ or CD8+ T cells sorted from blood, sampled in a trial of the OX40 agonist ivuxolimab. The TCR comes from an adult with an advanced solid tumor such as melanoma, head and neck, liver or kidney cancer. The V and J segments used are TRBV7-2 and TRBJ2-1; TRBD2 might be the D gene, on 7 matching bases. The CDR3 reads CASSPMMRGGEQFF. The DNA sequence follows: TGTGCCAGCAGCCCCATGATGAGGGGGGGTGAGCAGTTCTTC.